This TCR beta chain was observed in a study of T cell repertoires in cytomegalovirus infection. Study details: Public signatures in TCR beta pointed to CMV infection and matching HLA type.

Whole-study results and caveats: Cumulative frequency of public TCR beta families picked out carriers of CMV plus the relevant HLA. HLA-C-restricted CMV clonotypes gave the most frequent clonotype in two of eight donors.

Per germline, CDR1 SGHRS and CDR2 YFSETQ. The trim removed 2 bases at V and 4 bases at J, leaving 3 bases unmatched. The CDR3 contains 14 residues. One entry per CDR3 protein, called by TCRdb with MiXCR from the reads. Of under 200,000 distinct CDR3 sequences listed, 7.5% to 10% are singletons. A word on this clonotype: Its specificity is not known.

This sequence joins TRBV5-1 and TRBJ2-5; 9 bases are a match to TRBD1. The sequenced sample consisted of PBMCs. This clonotype was obtained from a human donor in good health (CMV status not recorded). Some clones in this sample may be carry-over from other donors' samples. In nucleotides, the CDR3 is TGCGCCAGCAGCTTACAGGGGGCTAGAGAGACCCAGTACTTC. Protein product: CASSLQGARETQYF.